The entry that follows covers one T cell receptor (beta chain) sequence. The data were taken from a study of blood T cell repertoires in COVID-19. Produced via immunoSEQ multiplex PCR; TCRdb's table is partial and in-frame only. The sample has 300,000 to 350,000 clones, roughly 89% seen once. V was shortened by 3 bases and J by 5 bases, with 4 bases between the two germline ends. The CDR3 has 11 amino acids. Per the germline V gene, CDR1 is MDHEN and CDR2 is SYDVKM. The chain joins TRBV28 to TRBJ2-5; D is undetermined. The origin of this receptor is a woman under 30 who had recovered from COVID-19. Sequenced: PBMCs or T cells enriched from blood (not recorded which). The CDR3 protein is CASSLSETQYF. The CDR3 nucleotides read TGTGCCAGCAGTTTGTCGGAGACCCAGTACTTC.